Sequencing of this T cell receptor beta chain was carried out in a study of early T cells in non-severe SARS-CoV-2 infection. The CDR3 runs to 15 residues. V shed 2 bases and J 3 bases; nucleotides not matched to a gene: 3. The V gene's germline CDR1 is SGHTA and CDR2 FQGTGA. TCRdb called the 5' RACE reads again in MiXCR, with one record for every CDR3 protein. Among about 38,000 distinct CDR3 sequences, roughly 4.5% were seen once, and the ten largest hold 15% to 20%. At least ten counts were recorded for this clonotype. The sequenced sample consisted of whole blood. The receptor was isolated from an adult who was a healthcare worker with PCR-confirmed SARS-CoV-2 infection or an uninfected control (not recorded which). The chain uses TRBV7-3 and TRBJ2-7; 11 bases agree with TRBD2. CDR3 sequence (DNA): TGTGCCAGCAGCTTATCTAGCGGGGGGCACTACGAGCAGTACTTC. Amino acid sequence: CASSLSSGGHYEQYF.